One sample yielded the 5 T cell receptor beta chains listed below, sequenced in a study of Ad26.COV2.S vaccination and SARS-CoV-2 variants. The data were produced by immunoSEQ multiplex PCR, yet TCRdb's version contains in-frame clones alone and is incomplete. The sample yields roughly 380,000 clones, about 90% seen once. Sequencing used peripheral blood, obtained after recovery from COVID-19. These receptors were obtained from a human donor who had recovered from COVID-19.

V usage is TRBV10-1 and J usage is TRBJ2-1, with D possibly TRBD1 on 5 matching bases. Per germline, CDR1 WNHNN and CDR2 SYGVQD (reference sequence). This CDR3 comprises 16 residues. Trimming shortened V by 0 bases and J by 7 bases, and 16 bases separated the two germline ends. CDR3 coding DNA: TGCGCCAGCAGTGAGTCGGGAAGGGGCGCTCAGAATGAGCAGTTCTTC. Its protein is CASSESGRGAQNEQFF.

The count of this clone is one. This sequence joins TRBV6-5 and TRBJ2-3, with D possibly matching TRBD1 (6 bases). This CDR3 is built from 15 residues. Germline V gene sequence: CDR1 MNHEY, CDR2 SVGAGI. V lost 2 bases and J lost 5, with 14 bases in between. As DNA, the CDR3 is TGTGCCAGCAGTTACGGGGGCCTCGGAGGAGATACGCAGTATTTT. It yields the protein CASSYGGLGGDTQYF.

This clone was recorded once. The chain employs TRBV3-1 (or the pseudogene TRBV3-2) and TRBJ2-7; tentatively, D is TRBD2 (6 bases). V was cut by 1 base and J by 6 bases, with 10 bases left in between. From germline, CDR1 is LGHDT and CDR2 YNNKEL (reference sequence). The CDR3 has 13 amino acids. In nucleotides, the CDR3 is TGTGCCAGCAGCCAAGTTCGGGGGATCGAGCAGTACTTC. Residues: CASSQVRGIEQYF.

V and J are TRBV29-1 and TRBJ2-5; D perhaps matches TRBD2 (7 bases). The V gene lost 6 bases and the J gene lost 4 bases, with 15 bases spanning the gap. This CDR3 contains 13 residues. Per germline, CDR1 SQVTM and CDR2 ANQGSEA. This CDR3 reads CSVGGGGTETQYF. As DNA, the CDR3 is TGCAGCGTGGGGGGCGGGGGAACAGAGACCCAGTACTTC.

The chain couples TRBV19 to TRBJ1-2; 10 bases agree with TRBD1. CDR1 is LNHDA and CDR2 is SQIVND in the germline V gene (reference sequence). CDR3 size: 15 residues. V gave up 4 bases and J gave up 4 bases; unmatched junction bases: 6. The CDR3 sequence is CASSTSGTGVYGYTF. DNA for the CDR3: TGTGCCAGTAGTACGTCCGGGACAGGGGTCTATGGCTACACCTTC.